Listed below are T cell receptor beta chains from one sample, sequenced in a study of cytotoxic CD8 clonotypes in ibrutinib-treated CLL. The data were produced by immunoSEQ multiplex PCR, yet TCRdb's version contains in-frame clones alone and is incomplete. The sample consists of almost 250,000 clones, 70% of them appearing once. The source was PBMCs, collected after 24 months of ibrutinib treatment. These receptors all stem from a human donor with chronic lymphocytic leukemia. The conserved cysteine and the conserved F or W are not part of the CDR3 here. D genes are given only for firm matches.

cdr3_aa: ASSPVGTAAEQY; d_call: TRBD1; cdr3_length: 12; v_call: TRBV18
cdr3_aa: ASRLLGGEQY; d_call: .; cdr3_length: 10; v_call: TRBV27
cdr3_aa: ASSRLVAQETQY; d_call: .; cdr3_length: 12; v_call: TRBV18
cdr3_aa: ASSLVDRWSGEQY; d_call: .; cdr3_length: 13; v_call: TRBV5-1
cdr3_aa: AISVSGAKITEAF; d_call: .; cdr3_length: 13; v_call: TRBV10-3
cdr3_aa: ASSESEKLF; d_call: .; cdr3_length: 9; v_call: TRBV25-1
cdr3_aa: ASSFIAGLAGELF; d_call: TRBD2; cdr3_length: 13; v_call: TRBV5-6
cdr3_aa: SVDGLLGETQY; d_call: .; cdr3_length: 11; v_call: TRBV29-1
cdr3_aa: ASSLGQGDAKNIQY; d_call: TRBD1; cdr3_length: 14; v_call: TRBV4-3
cdr3_aa: ASSYAIAGAYNEQF; d_call: TRBD2; cdr3_length: 14; v_call: TRBV6-5
cdr3_aa: ASSTWGGTSTDTQY; d_call: TRBD2; cdr3_length: 14; v_call: TRBV19
cdr3_aa: ASSQEDRGGQPQH; d_call: .; cdr3_length: 13; v_call: TRBV4-3
cdr3_aa: SAPETQY; d_call: .; cdr3_length: 7; v_call: TRBV20-1
cdr3_aa: ASSLGAGNEKLF; d_call: .; cdr3_length: 12; v_call: TRBV11-2
cdr3_aa: ASRSAGEETQY; d_call: TRBD2; cdr3_length: 11; v_call: TRBV27
cdr3_aa: ASSPLDSNYEQY; d_call: .; cdr3_length: 12; v_call: TRBV27
cdr3_aa: ASSEASSRFYYGYT; d_call: .; cdr3_length: 14; v_call: TRBV2
cdr3_aa: ASTDRGRVDTQY; d_call: TRBD1; cdr3_length: 12; v_call: TRBV6-1
cdr3_aa: ASSSGQDYEQY; d_call: .; cdr3_length: 11; v_call: TRBV28
cdr3_aa: ASSYRAGSRYGYT; d_call: .; cdr3_length: 13; v_call: TRBV6-5
cdr3_aa: SAGQGAV; d_call: TRBD1; cdr3_length: 7; v_call: TRBV20-1
cdr3_aa: ASSLLAGVLRELF; d_call: TRBD2; cdr3_length: 13; v_call: TRBV5-1
cdr3_aa: ASSPGGSASYEQY; d_call: .; cdr3_length: 13; v_call: TRBV28
cdr3_aa: ASSPSQGTYEQY; d_call: .; cdr3_length: 12; v_call: TRBV11-2
cdr3_aa: ASSPPLGPGATGELF; d_call: .; cdr3_length: 15; v_call: TRBV9
cdr3_aa: ASSGSSYEQY; d_call: TRBD2; cdr3_length: 10; v_call: TRBV25-1
cdr3_aa: SVEEPYGVEQY; d_call: .; cdr3_length: 11; v_call: TRBV29-1
cdr3_aa: ASRASRNTGELF; d_call: .; cdr3_length: 12; v_call: TRBV27
cdr3_aa: ASSQPLSIATDTQY; d_call: .; cdr3_length: 14; v_call: TRBV4-2
cdr3_aa: ASSLSAAAPSYEQY; d_call: .; cdr3_length: 14; v_call: TRBV27
cdr3_aa: ASSLEGTTGNTIY; d_call: .; cdr3_length: 13; v_call: TRBV5-1
cdr3_aa: ATSRDRRTGVTEAF; d_call: TRBD1; cdr3_length: 14; v_call: TRBV15
cdr3_aa: ASSFLGQGLEEQF; d_call: TRBD1; cdr3_length: 13; v_call: TRBV13
cdr3_aa: ASSPEGYTEAF; d_call: .; cdr3_length: 11; v_call: TRBV4-2
cdr3_aa: ASSMGGYTIY; d_call: .; cdr3_length: 10; v_call: TRBV19
cdr3_aa: ASSFGLAGGNEQF; d_call: TRBD2; cdr3_length: 13; v_call: TRBV7-2
cdr3_aa: ALGTENTGELF; d_call: TRBD1; cdr3_length: 11; v_call: TRBV10-3
cdr3_aa: ASSLLGSEQY; d_call: .; cdr3_length: 10; v_call: TRBV27
cdr3_aa: ASSSRVSSTDTQY; d_call: .; cdr3_length: 13; v_call: TRBV5-6
cdr3_aa: ASSKQGSGGLYGYT; d_call: .; cdr3_length: 14; v_call: TRBV25-1
cdr3_aa: ASSPMGERERTGELF; d_call: TRBD2; cdr3_length: 15; v_call: TRBV5-1